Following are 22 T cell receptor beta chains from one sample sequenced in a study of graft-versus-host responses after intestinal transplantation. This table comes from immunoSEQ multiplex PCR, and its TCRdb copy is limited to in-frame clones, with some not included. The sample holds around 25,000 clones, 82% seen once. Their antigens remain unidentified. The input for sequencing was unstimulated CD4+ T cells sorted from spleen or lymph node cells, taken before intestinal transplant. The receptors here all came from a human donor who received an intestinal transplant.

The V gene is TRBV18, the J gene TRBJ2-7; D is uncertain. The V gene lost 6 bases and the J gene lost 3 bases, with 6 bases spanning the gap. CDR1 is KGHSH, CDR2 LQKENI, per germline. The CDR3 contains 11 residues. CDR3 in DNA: TGTGCCAGCTCCAGTCTCTACGAGCAGTACTTC. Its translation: CASSSLYEQYF.

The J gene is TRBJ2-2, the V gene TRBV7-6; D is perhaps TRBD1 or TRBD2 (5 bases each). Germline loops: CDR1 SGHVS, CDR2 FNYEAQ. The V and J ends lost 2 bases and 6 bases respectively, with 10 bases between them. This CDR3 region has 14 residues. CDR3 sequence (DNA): TGTGCCAGCAGCTTATCCCGAGGGGCCGGGGAGCTGTTTTTT. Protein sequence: CASSLSRGAGELFF.

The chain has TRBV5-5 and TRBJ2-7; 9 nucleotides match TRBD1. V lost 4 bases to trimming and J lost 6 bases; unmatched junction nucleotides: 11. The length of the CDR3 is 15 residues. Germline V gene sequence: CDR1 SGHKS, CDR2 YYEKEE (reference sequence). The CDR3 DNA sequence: TGTGCCAGCAGCCTACTCCCACAGGGGGCGGGCGAGCAGTACTTC. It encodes CASSLLPQGAGEQYF.

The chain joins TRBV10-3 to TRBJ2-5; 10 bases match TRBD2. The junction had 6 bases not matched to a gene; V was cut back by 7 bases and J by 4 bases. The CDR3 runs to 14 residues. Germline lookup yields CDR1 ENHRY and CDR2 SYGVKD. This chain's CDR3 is CAIKASGGGETQYF. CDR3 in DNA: TGTGCCATCAAGGCTAGCGGGGGTGGAGAGACCCAGTACTTC.

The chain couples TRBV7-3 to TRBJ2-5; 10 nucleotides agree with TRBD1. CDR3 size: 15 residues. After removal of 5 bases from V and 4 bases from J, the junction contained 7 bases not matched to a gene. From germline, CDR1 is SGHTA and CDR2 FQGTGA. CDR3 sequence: CASSAEGQGGETQYF. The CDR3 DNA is TGTGCCAGCAGCGCCGAAGGACAGGGGGGAGAGACCCAGTACTTC.

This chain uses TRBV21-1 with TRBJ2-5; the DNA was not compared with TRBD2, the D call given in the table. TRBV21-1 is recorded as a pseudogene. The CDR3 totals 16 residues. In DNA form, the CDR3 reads TGTGCCAGCACCTCCCAGACTAGCCAGAGTGGGGAGACCCAGTACTTC. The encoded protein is CASTSQTSQSGETQYF.

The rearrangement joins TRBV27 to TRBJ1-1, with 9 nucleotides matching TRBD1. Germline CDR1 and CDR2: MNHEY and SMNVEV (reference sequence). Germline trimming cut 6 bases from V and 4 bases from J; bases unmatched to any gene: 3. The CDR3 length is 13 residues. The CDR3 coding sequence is TGTGCCAGCAGCTTGACAGGGGGCACTGAAGCTTTCTTT. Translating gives CASSLTGGTEAFF.

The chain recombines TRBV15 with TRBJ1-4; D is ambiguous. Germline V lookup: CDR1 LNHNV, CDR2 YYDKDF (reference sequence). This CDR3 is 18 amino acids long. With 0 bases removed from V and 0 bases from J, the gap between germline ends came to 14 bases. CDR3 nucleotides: TGTGCCACCAGCAGAGATCGATCCTCAAGGGCAACTAATGAAAAACTGTTTTTT. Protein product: CATSRDRSSRATNEKLFF. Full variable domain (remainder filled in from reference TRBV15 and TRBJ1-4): DAMVIQNPRYQVTQFGKPVTLSCSQTLNHNVMYWYQQKSSQAPKLLFHYYDKDFNNEADTPDNFQSRRPNTSFCFLDIRSPGLGDTAMYLCATSRDRSSRATNEKLFFGSGTQLSVL.

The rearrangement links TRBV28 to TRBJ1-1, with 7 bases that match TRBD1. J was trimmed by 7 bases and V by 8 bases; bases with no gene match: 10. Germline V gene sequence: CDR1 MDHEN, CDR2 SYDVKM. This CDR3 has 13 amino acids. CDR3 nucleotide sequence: TGTGCCAGCCGTCTTACAGGGGTTGGTGAAGCTTTCTTT. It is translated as CASRLTGVGEAFF.

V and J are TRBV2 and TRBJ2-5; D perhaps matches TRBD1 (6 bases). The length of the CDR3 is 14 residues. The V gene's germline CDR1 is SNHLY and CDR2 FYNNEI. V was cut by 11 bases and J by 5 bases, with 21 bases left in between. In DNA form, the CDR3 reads TGTGCCGGCTCATCTACAGGGCGGGTCGAGACCCAGTACTTC. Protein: CAGSSTGRVETQYF.

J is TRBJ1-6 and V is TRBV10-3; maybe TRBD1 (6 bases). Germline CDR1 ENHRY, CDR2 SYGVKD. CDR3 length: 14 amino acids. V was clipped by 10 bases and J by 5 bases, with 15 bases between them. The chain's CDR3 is CATGGTYDNSPLHF. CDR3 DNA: TGTGCCACCGGTGGGACATACGATAATTCACCCCTCCACTTT.

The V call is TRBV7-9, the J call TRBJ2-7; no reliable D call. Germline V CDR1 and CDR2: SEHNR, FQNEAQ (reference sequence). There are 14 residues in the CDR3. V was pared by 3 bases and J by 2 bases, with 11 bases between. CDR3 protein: CASSLFQNTYEQYF. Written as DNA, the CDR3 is TGTGCCAGCAGCTTGTTCCAAAACACCTACGAGCAGTACTTC.

CDR3 bases: TGTGCCAGCTCAGCGACACCGAACACTGAAGCTTTCTTT. It yields the protein CASSATPNTEAFF. The gene calls are TRBV18 and TRBJ1-1; no clear D gene. Germline values: CDR1 KGHSH, CDR2 LQKENI. The CDR3 is 13 residues long. Trimming left V 5 bases short and J 1 base short, with 8 bases between.

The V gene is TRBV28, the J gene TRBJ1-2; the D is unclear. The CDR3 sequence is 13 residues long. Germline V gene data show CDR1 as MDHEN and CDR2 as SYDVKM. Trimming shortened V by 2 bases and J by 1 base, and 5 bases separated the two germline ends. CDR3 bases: TGTGCCAGCAGTTTAGACAATAACTATGGCTACACCTTC. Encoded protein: CASSLDNNYGYTF.

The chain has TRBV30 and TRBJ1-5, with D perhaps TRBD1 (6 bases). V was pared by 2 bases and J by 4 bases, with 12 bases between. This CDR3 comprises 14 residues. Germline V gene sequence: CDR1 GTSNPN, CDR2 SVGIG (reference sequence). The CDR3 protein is CAWSLGRGNQPQHF. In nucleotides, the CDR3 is TGTGCCTGGAGTCTGGGCAGGGGAAATCAGCCCCAGCATTTT.

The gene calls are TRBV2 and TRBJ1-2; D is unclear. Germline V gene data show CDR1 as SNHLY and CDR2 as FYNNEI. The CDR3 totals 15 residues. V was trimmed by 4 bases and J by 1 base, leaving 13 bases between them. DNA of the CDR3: TGTGCCAGCAGTGGGGGTCGGAGGGTTAACTATGGCTACACCTTC. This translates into CASSGGRRVNYGYTF.

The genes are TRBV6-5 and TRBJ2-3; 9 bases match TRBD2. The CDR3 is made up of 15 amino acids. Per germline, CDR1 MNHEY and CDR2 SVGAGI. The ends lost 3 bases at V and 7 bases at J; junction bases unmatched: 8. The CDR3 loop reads CASSYGRGGRHTQYF. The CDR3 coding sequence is TGTGCCAGCAGTTATGGGCGGGGGGGCCGTCATACGCAGTATTTT.

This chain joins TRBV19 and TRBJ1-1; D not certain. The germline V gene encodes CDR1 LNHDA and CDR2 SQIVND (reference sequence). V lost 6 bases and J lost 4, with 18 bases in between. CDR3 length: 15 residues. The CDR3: CASSHTRVLGTEAFF. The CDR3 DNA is TGTGCCAGTAGCCACACCCGGGTCTTGGGCACTGAAGCTTTCTTT.

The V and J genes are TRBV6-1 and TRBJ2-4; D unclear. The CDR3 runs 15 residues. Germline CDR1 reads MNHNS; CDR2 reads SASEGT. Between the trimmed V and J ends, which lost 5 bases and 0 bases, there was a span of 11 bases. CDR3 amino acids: CASSRTDLAKNIQYF. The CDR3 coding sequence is TGTGCCAGCAGTCGGACGGACCTAGCCAAAAACATTCAGTACTTC.

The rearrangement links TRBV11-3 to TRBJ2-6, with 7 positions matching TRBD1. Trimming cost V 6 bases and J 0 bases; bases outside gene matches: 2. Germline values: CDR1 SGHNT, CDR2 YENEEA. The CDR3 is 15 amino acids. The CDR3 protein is CASSSGGSGANVLTF. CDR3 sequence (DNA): TGTGCCAGCAGTTCAGGGGGCTCTGGGGCCAACGTCCTGACTTTC.

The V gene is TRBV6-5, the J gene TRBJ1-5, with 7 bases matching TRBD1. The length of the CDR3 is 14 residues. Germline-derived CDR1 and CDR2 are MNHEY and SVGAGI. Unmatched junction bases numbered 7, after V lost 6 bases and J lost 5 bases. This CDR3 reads CASRDRTGHQPQHF. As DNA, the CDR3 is TGTGCCAGCAGGGACAGGACGGGACATCAGCCCCAGCATTTT.

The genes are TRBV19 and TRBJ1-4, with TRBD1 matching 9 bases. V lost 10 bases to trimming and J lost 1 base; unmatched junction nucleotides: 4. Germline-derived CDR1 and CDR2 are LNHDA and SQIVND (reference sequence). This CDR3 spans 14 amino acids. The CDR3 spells CATRTGETNEKLFF. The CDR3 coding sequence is TGTGCCACCAGGACAGGGGAAACTAATGAAAAACTGTTTTTT. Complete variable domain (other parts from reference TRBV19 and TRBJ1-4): DGGITQSPKYLFRKEGQNVTLSCEQNLNHDAMYWYRQDPGQGLRLIYYSQIVNDFQKGDIAEGYSVSREKKESFPLTVTSAQKNPTAFYLCATRTGETNEKLFFGSGTQLSVL.